Below are 24 T cell receptor beta chains sequenced from a single sample in a study of shared clonotypes between healthy human individuals. Assay used: immunoSEQ multiplex PCR; TCRdb lists only in-frame clones, some missing. There are 650,000 to 750,000 clones in the sample; about three quarters occur only once, and about 1.8% lies in the top ten. The sequencing input was memory CD4+ T cells sorted from blood. Noted subset: CD45RA-negative fraction. The receptors were sampled from a young woman in good health.

As to this clone: The sample holds other DNA sequences that translate to the same CDR3. The J gene is TRBJ2-7, the V gene TRBV15, with 11 bases lining up with TRBD1. Germline CDR1 LNHNV, CDR2 YYDKDF (reference sequence). The CDR3 covers 15 residues. After removal of 1 base from V and 2 bases from J, the junction contained 1 base not matched to a gene. The CDR3 loop reads CATSRGGQGAYEQYF. CDR3 nucleotides: TGTGCCACCAGCAGAGGGGGACAGGGGGCCTACGAGCAGTACTTC.

This clone was observed at least ten times. This rearrangement joins TRBV6-6 to TRBJ2-1; 9 positions agree with TRBD2. Germline V lookup: CDR1 MNHNY, CDR2 SVGAGI (reference sequence). The CDR3 totals 14 residues. After removal of 8 bases from V and 7 bases from J, the junction contained 9 bases not matched to a gene. CDR3 in DNA: TGTGCCAGCCTAAGCCCTACTAGCGGGAATGAGCAGTTCTTC. It yields the protein CASLSPTSGNEQFF.

V is TRBV10-3 and J is TRBJ2-7, with TRBD2 matching over 8 bases. This CDR3 is 15 amino acids long. Trimming removed 4 bases from V and 0 bases from J; junction bases left unmatched: 5. Per the germline V gene, CDR1 is ENHRY and CDR2 is SYGVKD. CDR3 DNA: TGTGCCATCAGTGTGCGGGGGGAAGGCTCCTACGAGCAGTACTTC. Protein: CAISVRGEGSYEQYF.

Concerning this clone: Since a much larger clone is just one base distant, this may be a read error. In the same sample, other DNA sequences code for this CDR3. This chain joins TRBV5-1 and TRBJ2-3; 8 positions agree with TRBD1. The trim removed 2 bases at V and 5 bases at J, leaving 4 bases unmatched. The CDR3 runs 14 residues. Germline CDR1 and CDR2: SGHRS and YFSETQ. For the CDR3, the DNA is TGCGCCAGCAGCTTAGGGACAGGAGGAGATACGCAGTATTTT. It specifies CASSLGTGGDTQYF. Together with reference TRBV5-1 and TRBJ2-3, the CDR3 gives the full variable domain: KAGVTQTPRYLIKTRGQQVTLSCSPISGHRSVSWYQQTPGQGLQFLFEYFSETQRNKGNFPGRFSGRQFSNSRSEMNVSTLELGDSALYLCASSLGTGGDTQYFGPGTRLTVL.

V usage is TRBV19 and J usage is TRBJ1-5; TRBD1 matches at 7 bases. The V segment lost 1 base and the J segment 13 bases; nucleotides outside the gene matches: 4. The CDR3 contains 12 residues. CDR1 is LNHDA and CDR2 is SQIVND in the germline V gene (reference sequence). CDR3 nucleotide sequence: TGTGCCAGTAGTATAGCCCAGGGACAGCAGCATTTT. Protein sequence: CASSIAQGQQHF.

CDR3: CASSPSGQAVGLAFF. The CDR3 coding sequence is TGTGCCAGCTCACCATCAGGACAGGCAGTCGGGCTAGCTTTCTTT. The gene calls are TRBV18 and TRBJ1-1; 7 bases agree with TRBD1. V lost 2 bases and J lost 10; bases outside the gene matches: 13. The germline CDR1 and CDR2 sequences are KGHSH and LQKENI. The CDR3 is made up of 15 amino acids.

Worth noting for this clone: This likely came from a read error, as a far larger clone is one base away. This CDR3 is also generated by other DNA sequences in the sample. The gene calls are TRBV5-1 and TRBJ2-1, with TRBD2 identical over 7 bases. CDR1 is SGHRS, CDR2 YFSETQ, per germline. The CDR3 is made up of 15 amino acids. V lost 0 bases and J lost 4; bases outside the gene matches: 4. CDR3 nucleotide sequence: TGCGCCAGCAGCTTGGCTAGCGGTGGTTACAATGAGCAGTTCTTC. Its translation is CASSLASGGYNEQFF.

This clone showed up just once. This chain links TRBV18 with TRBJ1-1, with D uncertain. The CDR3 is 14 residues long. Germline-derived CDR1 and CDR2 are KGHSH and LQKENI. Deletions cut 3 bases from V and 3 bases from J, with 11 bases between. CDR3 residues: CASSPVSGDTEAFF. The CDR3 DNA reads as TGTGCCAGCTCACCGGTCTCGGGTGACACTGAAGCTTTCTTT.

CDR3 in amino acids: CASSATQGTNEKLFF. In nucleotides, the CDR3 is TGTGCCAGCAGCGCAACTCAGGGTACTAATGAAAAACTGTTTTTT. The chain links TRBV9 to TRBJ1-4, with a tentative D call TRBD1 (5 bases). The V end lost 3 bases, the J end lost 2 bases, and 11 bases lay between the germline ends. The CDR3 consists of 15 residues. CDR1 is SGDLS, CDR2 YYNGEE, per germline.

A few counts support this clone. J is TRBJ2-2 and V is TRBV28; D may be TRBD2 (5 bases). Trimming removed 5 bases from V and 5 bases from J, with 15 bases in between. Per germline, CDR1 MDHEN and CDR2 SYDVKM. The CDR3 extends over 15 amino acids. CDR3 DNA sequence: TGTGCCAGCAGTCCCCATGGCCCGGGGACCGGGGAGCTGTTTTTT. It translates to CASSPHGPGTGELFF.

The chain has TRBV23-1 and TRBJ1-4, with D unclear. TRBV23-1 has ORF status, its function being uncertain. Trimming took 4 bases from V and 0 from J, leaving 18 bases between them. The CDR3 length is 18 residues. The CDR3 region has the DNA TGCGCCAGCAGTCGCCCAGGACGGTCGGTTGCAACTAATGAAAAACTGTTTTTT. Its protein is CASSRPGRSVATNEKLFF.

The rearrangement joins TRBV2 to TRBJ2-7; a weak D match, TRBD1 (6 bases). This CDR3 region has 14 residues. Germline CDR1 is SNHLY and CDR2 is FYNNEI. The ends were cut back, 8 bases at V and 0 bases at J, with 14 bases in the middle. The CDR3 loop is CASGRQGSSYEQYF. CDR3 nucleotides: TGTGCCAGCGGTCGGCAGGGGAGCTCCTACGAGCAGTACTTC.

This clone was picked up a small number of times. V usage is TRBV6-5 and J usage is TRBJ2-7, with 8 bases lining up with TRBD2. Trimming removed 8 bases from V and 12 bases from J; junction bases left unmatched: 21. CDR1 is MNHEY, CDR2 SVGAGI, per germline. The CDR3 spans 15 residues. The CDR3, as DNA: TGTGCCAGCCGAGGGTCTGGCGGGAGGTTACCTCAGCTGTACTTC. Its translation is CASRGSGGRLPQLYF.

The CDR3 loop reads CASSLVDQQETQYF. The DNA for the CDR3 is TGTGCCAGCAGCTTAGTCGACCAACAAGAGACCCAGTACTTC. The chain combines TRBV11-2 with TRBJ2-5, with unresolved D. Trimming cost V 1 base and J 2 bases, with 8 bases left between them. This CDR3 is 14 amino acids long. Germline CDR1 SGHAT, CDR2 FQNNGV.

As to this clone: Other DNA sequences in this specimen translate into the identical CDR3. The chain links TRBV20-1 to TRBJ2-7; D gene uncertain. CDR1 and CDR2 from the germline V gene are DFQATT and SNEGSKA (reference sequence). The CDR3 is 11 amino acids. The germline V and J ends were trimmed by 6 bases and 0 bases, with 6 bases remaining between them. CDR3 region: CSARTSYEQYF. Written as DNA, the CDR3 is TGCAGTGCGAGGACCTCCTACGAGCAGTACTTC.

This chain joins TRBV5-1 and TRBJ2-5, with TRBD1 matching 11 bases. Germline V CDR1 and CDR2: SGHRS, YFSETQ. Trimming at V came to 2 bases and at J to 3 bases, leaving 6 bases not matched to a gene. This CDR3 region has 16 residues. The CDR3 reads CASSFGTGGEKETQYF. The CDR3 nucleotides read TGCGCCAGCAGCTTCGGGACAGGGGGTGAGAAAGAGACCCAGTACTTC.

CDR3 DNA: TGCGCCAGCCGGCTCCCAGGATACAATGAAAAACTGTTTTTT. This codes for CASRLPGYNEKLFF. The gene calls are TRBV5-1 and TRBJ1-4; the D is unclear. CDR1 is SGHRS and CDR2 is YFSETQ in the germline V gene. This CDR3 has 14 residues. The V end lost 7 bases, the J end lost 5 bases, and 15 bases lay between the germline ends.

The chain carries TRBV5-1 and TRBJ2-3; D is tentatively TRBD1 or TRBD2 (5 bases each). The CDR3 runs 14 residues. Between the trimmed V and J ends, which lost 4 bases and 0 bases, there was a span of 9 bases. Per germline, CDR1 SGHRS and CDR2 YFSETQ. In DNA form, the CDR3 reads TGCGCCAGCAGCCGGGACGGTAGCACAGATACGCAGTATTTT. Residues: CASSRDGSTDTQYF.

This sequence joins TRBV27 and TRBJ1-4; 10 nucleotides align to TRBD1. CDR3 length equals 15 residues. The germline gives CDR1 MNHEY, CDR2 SMNVEV (reference sequence). Trimming took 5 bases from V and 6 from J; bases not matched to a gene: 6. The DNA of the CDR3 is TGTGCCAGCAGTACGCGGACAGGGGGTGATGAAAAACTGTTTTTT. Translated, it gives CASSTRTGGDEKLFF.

This chain connects TRBV5-1 to TRBJ2-1, with 7 bases matching TRBD1. This CDR3 has 15 residues. Trimming cost V 0 bases and J 3 bases; bases outside gene matches: 3. CDR1 and CDR2 (germline): SGHRS, YFSETQ. The CDR3 nucleotides read TGCGCCAGCAGCTTGGAGGGGGCTGACTACAATGAGCAGTTCTTC. Its protein is CASSLEGADYNEQFF.

The chain employs TRBV2 and TRBJ2-7; 10 nucleotides match TRBD2. The V segment lost 6 bases and the J segment 5 bases; nucleotides outside the gene matches: 13. The CDR3 length is 16 residues. The V gene's germline CDR1 is SNHLY and CDR2 FYNNEI. In DNA form, the CDR3 reads TGTGCCAGCAGAAAACTTCCTAGCGGGAGTGCCGACGAGCAGTACTTC. Its translation is CASRKLPSGSADEQYF.

The gene calls are TRBV28 and TRBJ1-3; D is perhaps TRBD1 (5 bases). This CDR3 is 17 amino acids long. V was cut by 5 bases and J by 0 bases, with 17 bases left in between. Per the germline V gene, CDR1 is MDHEN and CDR2 is SYDVKM. As DNA, the CDR3 is TGTGCCAGCAGTCCCAACGCAGGGCTGCCCTCTGGAAACACCATATATTTT. Its protein is CASSPNAGLPSGNTIYF.

The chain couples TRBV28 to TRBJ2-7; 10 positions agree with TRBD2. This CDR3 has 20 amino acids. Trimming cost V 5 bases and J 2 bases; bases outside gene matches: 21. Germline V CDR1 and CDR2: MDHEN, SYDVKM. The CDR3 DNA follows: TGTGCCAGCAGTCCCCTGGGCCGTATTCTAGCGGGAGACATCCCCTACGAGCAGTACTTC. Translation: CASSPLGRILAGDIPYEQYF.

V usage is TRBV6-5 and J usage is TRBJ2-7; 8 bases match TRBD1. The germline gives CDR1 MNHEY, CDR2 SVGAGI. V gave up 2 bases and J gave up 2 bases; unmatched junction bases: 2. CDR3 length equals 14 residues. CDR3 loop: CASSYGRGPYEQYF. DNA of the CDR3: TGTGCCAGCAGTTACGGCAGGGGGCCCTACGAGCAGTACTTC.